The 19 T cell receptor beta chains in this list originate from one sample, sequenced in a study of T cell repertoires in cytomegalovirus infection. These TCRs' antigens remain unknown. TCRdb re-called the reads through MiXCR, storing one row per CDR3 protein. The sample holds about 890,000 distinct CDR3 sequences, 30% to 40% seen once. The sample in question was cultured CD8+ T cells from PBMCs, obtained from culture after CMV antigen stimulation. These receptors came from a human donor in good health (CMV status not recorded). Some clones in this sample may be carry-over from other donors' samples.

V usage is TRBV27 and J usage is TRBJ1-1; D unclear. The CDR3 extends over 13 amino acids. Germline CDR1 MNHEY, CDR2 SMNVEV (reference sequence). Trimming pared 7 bases from V and 8 bases from J, leaving 17 bases between. The CDR3 sequence: CASNPTGDLEAFF. The CDR3 nucleotides read TGTGCCAGCAATCCGACCGGAGATCTCGAAGCTTTCTTT.

This clonotype was counted a few times. The chain employs TRBV15 and TRBJ2-3; 12 nucleotides agree with TRBD2. The CDR3 is made up of 16 amino acids. V shed 8 bases, J shed 0 bases, and the junction held 6 bases outside the gene matches. Germline assignment: CDR1 LNHNV and CDR2 YYDKDF (reference sequence). In DNA, the CDR3 is TGTGCCACCGGCCTAGCGGGGGGGTTTAGCACAGATACGCAGTATTTT. This encodes CATGLAGGFSTDTQYF.

This clonotype came up a few times. The chain joins TRBV10-3 to TRBJ1-2; D possibly corresponds to TRBD1 (5 bases). V gave up 3 bases and J gave up 6 bases, with 17 bases separating them. This CDR3 has 15 residues. Germline V CDR1 and CDR2: ENHRY, SYGVKD. The CDR3 sequence is CAISESGGGKDGYTF. DNA for the CDR3: TGTGCCATCAGTGAATCCGGGGGGGGGAAAGATGGCTACACCTTC.

There are many counts of this clonotype. The V gene is TRBV7-8, the J gene TRBJ2-1; 7 bases map to TRBD1. CDR1 is SGHVS and CDR2 is FQNEAQ in the germline V gene. The CDR3 consists of 14 residues. V dropped 5 bases and J dropped 7; count of bases not matched to a gene: 8. The CDR3 coding sequence is TGTGCCAGCAGCCCCGGACAGGTAGGGAATGAGCAGTTCTTC. Protein: CASSPGQVGNEQFF.

The chain is built from TRBV6-1 and TRBJ1-4; possibly TRBD1 for D (5 bases). Germline CDR1 reads MNHNS; CDR2 reads SASEGT. V lost 1 base and J lost 6, with 15 bases in between. This CDR3 comprises 16 residues. In DNA form, the CDR3 reads TGTGCCAGCAGTGAAGTGTCGCGGGGCAGGGATGAAAAACTGTTTTTT. Translation gives CASSEVSRGRDEKLFF.

This chain links TRBV5-6 with TRBJ2-7, with D possibly TRBD2 on 7 matching bases. V was cut by 3 bases and J by 5 bases, with 18 bases left in between. CDR3 length equals 15 residues. Germline V gene sequence: CDR1 SGHDT, CDR2 YYEEEE. CDR3 nucleotides: TGTGCCAGCAGCTGGGAGGGGGGGCCGGTCCACGAGCAGTACGTC. The encoded protein is CASSWEGGPVHEQYV.

The chain joins TRBV27 to TRBJ1-5; the D is unclear. Germline lookup yields CDR1 MNHEY and CDR2 SMNVEV (reference sequence). Between the trimmed V and J ends, which lost 2 bases and 4 bases, there was a span of 15 bases. The CDR3 length is 16 residues. The CDR3 spells CASSLGPRTGNQPQHF. The CDR3 bases are TGTGCCAGCAGTTTAGGCCCACGGACTGGGAATCAGCCCCAGCATTTT.

The chain is built from TRBV7-9 and TRBJ2-2; 7 bases fit TRBD1. CDR3 length: 15 amino acids. Germline CDR1 SEHNR, CDR2 FQNEAQ (reference sequence). The junction had 4 bases not matched to a gene; V was cut back by 5 bases and J by 1 base. CDR3 sequence reads: CASSLRGWNTGELFF. For the CDR3, the DNA is TGTGCCAGCAGCCTCAGGGGGTGGAACACCGGGGAGCTGTTTTTT.

A remark on this clonotype: This may be a read error: a much more frequent sequence differs by one nucleotide. This chain uses TRBV19 with TRBJ2-7, with 7 positions matching TRBD1. Germline CDR1 is LNHDA and CDR2 is SQIVND (reference sequence). The CDR3 has 12 residues. V shed 10 bases, J shed 2 bases, and the junction held 5 bases outside the gene matches. The CDR3 DNA is TGTGCCACCGAGGGGGCGACCTACGAGCAGTACGTC. Residues: CATEGATYEQYV.

The chain's CDR3 is CASRRPGLAGTGELFF. CDR3 coding DNA: TGTGCCAGCAGAAGACCGGGACTAGCGGGCACCGGGGAGCTGTTTTTT. The chain carries TRBV7-9 and TRBJ2-2; TRBD2 matches at 12 bases. CDR1 SEHNR and CDR2 FQNEAQ come from the germline V gene (reference sequence). V lost 6 bases to trimming and J lost 4 bases; unmatched junction nucleotides: 6. CDR3 length: 16 residues.

With respect to this clonotype: Possible read error: a much larger clone is one base away. This chain connects TRBV7-2 to TRBJ1-2; D is perhaps TRBD1 (5 bases). CDR3 length: 14 residues. V lost 3 bases, J lost 6 bases, and 14 bases lay in between. Germline-derived CDR1 and CDR2 are SGHTA and FQGNSA. The DNA for the CDR3 is TGTGCCAGCAGCTTCCCGACAGCTCTCAATGGCTACACCTTC. This sequence encodes CASSFPTALNGYTF.

This clonotype was seen repeatedly, ten times or more. The rearrangement joins TRBV7-8 to TRBJ2-7, with TRBD1 matching 7 bases. Germline V gives CDR1 SGHVS, CDR2 FQNEAQ. The CDR3 loop spans 14 amino acids. V was pared by 5 bases and J by 1 base, with 5 bases of the junction left unmatched. CDR3 DNA: TGTGCCAGCAGCCCCAGGACAGGATCCTACGAGCAGTACGTC. This codes for CASSPRTGSYEQYV.

The gene calls are TRBV7-9 and TRBJ2-7, with D possibly being TRBD2 (7 bases). The CDR3 runs 13 residues. The germline V gene encodes CDR1 SEHNR and CDR2 FQNEAQ (reference sequence). Trimming took off 4 bases at V and 6 bases at J, with 13 bases between the two ends. CDR3 bases: TGTGCCAGCAGCTGGGGAGGGGGAGGCGAGCAGTACTTC. It yields the protein CASSWGGGGEQYF.

The chain combines TRBV12-3 or TRBV12-4 with TRBJ2-1; no definite D call. CDR3 length: 15 residues. The ends were cut back, 6 bases at V and 0 bases at J, with 12 bases in the middle. The CDR3 nucleotides are TGTGCCAGCAGCCGCCTGGCGGCCTCCTACAATGAGCAGTTCTTC. This translates into CASSRLAASYNEQFF.

In this sample, this clonotype turned up a few times. The CDR3 here is CASSAGWANYGYTF. The CDR3 DNA is TGTGCCAGTAGTGCCGGCTGGGCCAACTATGGCTACACCTTC. V usage is TRBV19 and J usage is TRBJ1-2; D not resolved. The CDR3 runs to 14 residues. Germline lookup yields CDR1 LNHDA and CDR2 SQIVND (reference sequence). Trimming stripped 5 bases from V and 2 bases from J, with 12 bases between. Looking up the rest from reference TRBV19 and TRBJ1-2 gives the full variable domain: DGGITQSPKYLFRKEGQNVTLSCEQNLNHDAMYWYRQDPGQGLRLIYYSQIVNDFQKGDIAEGYSVSREKKESFPLTVTSAQKNPTAFYLCASSAGWANYGYTFGSGTRLTVV.

CDR3 amino acids: CASSLQKSRPPLHF. The CDR3 DNA follows: TGTGCCAGCAGCTTACAGAAGAGTCGACCACCCCTCCACTTT. The chain links TRBV7-6 to TRBJ1-6; D gene ambiguous. The CDR3 loop spans 14 amino acids. Per germline, CDR1 SGHVS and CDR2 FNYEAQ. V gave up 2 bases and J gave up 11 bases, with 13 bases separating them.

Ten or more counts support this clonotype. CDR3 bases: TGCGCCAGCAGCTTGTTACAGGGCTCCTATAATTCACCCCTCCACTTT. Translating it yields CASSLLQGSYNSPLHF. The rearrangement links TRBV5-1 to TRBJ1-6; weak D call: TRBD1 (6 bases). Trimming removed 1 base at V and 0 bases at J, with 8 bases between. This CDR3 has 16 residues. Looked up from germline, CDR1 is SGHRS and CDR2 is YFSETQ.

By frequency in the sample, this clonotype is medium-sized. The chain is built from TRBV7-6 and TRBJ1-6; no clear D gene. The CDR3 consists of 15 residues. Germline CDR1 and CDR2: SGHVS and FNYEAQ. The ends were cut back, 1 base at V and 8 bases at J, with 12 bases in the middle. The CDR3 is CASSLVLGSDSPLHF. The CDR3 DNA sequence: TGTGCCAGCAGCTTAGTTCTGGGTTCAGATTCACCCCTCCACTTT.

The chain joins TRBV7-8 to TRBJ1-4; unclear D gene. CDR1 and CDR2 from the germline V gene are SGHVS and FQNEAQ. The CDR3 runs to 13 residues. V lost 5 bases and J 8 bases, leaving 12 bases between the germline ends. The CDR3 DNA is TGTGCCAGCAGCCCCCCGATATCGGAAAAACTGTTTTTT. Translating it yields CASSPPISEKLFF.